The present T cell receptor (beta chain) was sequenced within a study of technical replicates of blood from a few donors. CDR1 is SGHTA, CDR2 FQGNSA, per germline. The trim removed 5 bases at V and 6 bases at J, leaving 6 bases unmatched. This CDR3 is 15 amino acids long. The data were produced by immunoSEQ multiplex PCR, yet TCRdb's version contains in-frame clones alone and is incomplete. The table includes about 80,000 clones, around 92% detected once. The TCR sequence derives from a human donor in good health. The sample taken for sequencing was T cells isolated from PBMCs. This chain joins TRBV7-2 and TRBJ2-2; 10 bases align to TRBD2. The CDR3 DNA sequence: TGTGCCAGCAGCAGCATTCTAGCGGGAGCCGGGGAGCTGTTTTTT. This sequence encodes CASSSILAGAGELFF.